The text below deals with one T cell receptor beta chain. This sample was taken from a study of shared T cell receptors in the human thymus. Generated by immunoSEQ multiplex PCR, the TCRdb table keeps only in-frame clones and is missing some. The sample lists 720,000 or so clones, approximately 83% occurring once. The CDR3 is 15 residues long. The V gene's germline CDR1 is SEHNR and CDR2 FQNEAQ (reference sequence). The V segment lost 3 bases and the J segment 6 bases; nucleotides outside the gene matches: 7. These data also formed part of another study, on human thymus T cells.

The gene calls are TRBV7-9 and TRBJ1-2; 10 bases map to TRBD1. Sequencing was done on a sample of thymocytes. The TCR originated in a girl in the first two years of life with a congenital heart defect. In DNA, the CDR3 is TGTGCCAGCAGCTTGCAAGGACAGGGGGTCCATGGCTACACCTTC. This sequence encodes CASSLQGQGVHGYTF. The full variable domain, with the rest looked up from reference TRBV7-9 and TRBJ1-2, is DTGVSQNPRHKITKRGQNVTFRCDPISEHNRLYWYRQTLGQGPEFLTYFQNEAQLEKSRLLSDRFSAERPKGSFSTLEIQRTEQGDSAMYLCASSLQGQGVHGYTFGSGTRLTVV.